A single sample gave rise to the 13 T cell receptor beta chains below, sequenced in a study of T cell responses to AZD1222 COVID-19 vaccine. Sequencing used immunoSEQ multiplex PCR; TCRdb keeps in-frame clones, though not all of them. Of under 150,000 clones listed, about 91% are singletons. Sequencing used peripheral blood, obtained 28 days after the second AZD1222 dose. Every receptor here comes from an adult who received the AZD1222 COVID-19 vaccine.

The chain combines TRBV5-4 with TRBJ1-2, with D unclear. Per the germline V gene, CDR1 is SGHNT and CDR2 is YYREEE (reference sequence). V dropped 1 base and J dropped 6 bases, with 10 bases sitting between them. This CDR3 comprises 13 residues. The CDR3 sequence is CASSLSRGDGYTF. CDR3 DNA sequence: TGTGCCAGCAGCTTGAGTCGTGGGGATGGCTACACCTTC.

The chain couples TRBV7-3 to TRBJ2-3, with D maybe TRBD2 (6 bases). Germline loops: CDR1 SGHTA, CDR2 FQGTGA. V lost 5 bases, J lost 0 bases, and 18 bases lay in between. CDR3 length: 17 residues. DNA of the CDR3: TGTGCCAGCAGCCTCCCGGGAGATAGGTCGAGCACAGATACGCAGTATTTT. It is translated as CASSLPGDRSSTDTQYF.

This chain joins TRBV5-4 and TRBJ1-2; D gene unclear. Germline loops: CDR1 SGHNT, CDR2 YYREEE (reference sequence). Trimming took 0 bases from V and 4 from J, leaving 7 bases between them. The CDR3 is 13 residues long. Here the CDR3 reads CASSLEVGYGYTF. The CDR3 region has the DNA TGTGCCAGCAGCTTGGAGGTGGGCTATGGCTACACCTTC.

This clone occurred once. J is TRBJ1-1 and V is TRBV2, with D unclear. V lost 7 bases and J lost 1, with 10 bases in between. The CDR3 sequence is 13 residues long. Germline CDR1 SNHLY, CDR2 FYNNEI. CDR3 sequence: CASTTNQNTEAFF. Written as DNA, the CDR3 is TGTGCCAGCACCACCAACCAGAACACTGAAGCTTTCTTT.

The gene calls are TRBV19 and TRBJ2-5; 7 bases match TRBD2. CDR3 size: 14 residues. Germline V gene sequence: CDR1 LNHDA, CDR2 SQIVND (reference sequence). Unmatched junction bases numbered 4, after V lost 6 bases and J lost 0 bases. The CDR3 region has the DNA TGTGCCAGTAGCGATAGCGGGTACCAAGAGACCCAGTACTTC. As protein: CASSDSGYQETQYF.

This clone was seen just once. The genes are TRBV7-2 and TRBJ1-3, with D possibly TRBD1 on 5 matching bases. CDR1 SGHTA and CDR2 FQGNSA come from the germline V gene. The CDR3 has 13 amino acids. Trimming cost V 11 bases and J 2 bases, with 13 bases left between them. CDR3 DNA sequence: TGTGCCCTCGGGCAGGGTGCTGGAAACACCATATATTTT. It translates to CALGQGAGNTIYF.

The V call is TRBV30, the J call TRBJ1-2; no reliable D call. The CDR3 loop spans 14 amino acids. Germline V gene lookup returns CDR1 GTSNPN and CDR2 SVGIG (reference sequence). Trimming took 0 bases from V and 2 from J, leaving 10 bases between them. The CDR3: CAWSVIPGNYGYTF. For the CDR3, the DNA is TGTGCCTGGAGTGTGATACCCGGAAACTATGGCTACACCTTC. Supplemented by reference TRBV30 and TRBJ1-2, the full variable domain reads SQTIHQWPATLVQPVGSPLSLECTVEGTSNPNLYWYRQAAGRGLQLLFYSVGIGQISSEVPQNLSASRPQDRQFILSSKKLLLSDSGFYLCAWSVIPGNYGYTFGSGTRLTVV.

The chain carries TRBV10-3 and TRBJ1-6; tentatively, D is TRBD1 (5 bases). The CDR3 has 16 residues. With 10 bases removed from V and 2 bases from J, the gap between germline ends came to 18 bases. Germline V lookup: CDR1 ENHRY, CDR2 SYGVKD. Here the CDR3 reads CATGADSSTYNSPLHF. CDR3 nucleotide sequence: TGTGCCACCGGGGCTGACAGTTCGACCTATAATTCACCCCTCCACTTT.

J is TRBJ2-2 and V is TRBV7-9, with 8 bases fitting TRBD1. Per the germline V gene, CDR1 is SEHNR and CDR2 is FQNEAQ (reference sequence). Trimming removed 5 bases from V and 7 bases from J; junction bases left unmatched: 9. The CDR3 contains 15 residues. The CDR3 DNA is TGTGCCAGCAGCGATACAGGGGGTCAAGGCGGGGAGCTGTTTTTT. Translating it yields CASSDTGGQGGELFF.

The rearrangement uses TRBV3-1 (or the pseudogene TRBV3-2) and TRBJ2-3; 11 nucleotides align to TRBD2. After removal of 1 base from V and 4 bases from J, the junction contained 13 bases not matched to a gene. Per germline, CDR1 LGHDT and CDR2 YNNKEL (reference sequence). CDR3 size: 19 residues. CDR3 protein: CASSQGWHSGGASADTQYF. CDR3 DNA sequence: TGTGCCAGCAGCCAAGGGTGGCATAGCGGGGGGGCTTCCGCAGATACGCAGTATTTT.

This clone was counted a single time. The J gene is TRBJ1-2, the V gene TRBV6-1; D not resolved. Trimming removed 3 bases at V and 1 base at J, with 12 bases between. There are 15 residues in the CDR3. CDR1 and CDR2 from the germline V gene are MNHNS and SASEGT. CDR3 sequence: CASSEAPSLNYGYTF. In DNA form, the CDR3 reads TGTGCCAGCAGTGAGGCACCTAGTCTTAACTATGGCTACACCTTC.

The V call is TRBV12-3 or TRBV12-4, the J call TRBJ2-7, with 7 positions matching TRBD1. The CDR3 loop spans 13 amino acids. V lost 5 bases and J lost 3; bases outside the gene matches: 4. CDR3 protein: CASSTGALYEQYF. CDR3 coding DNA: TGTGCCAGCAGTACAGGGGCCCTCTACGAGCAGTACTTC.

J is TRBJ1-1 and V is TRBV4-1, with D hard to call. The CDR3 has 15 amino acids. V was trimmed by 4 bases and J by 0 bases, leaving 12 bases between them. Per germline, CDR1 MGHRA and CDR2 YSYEKL. Here the CDR3 reads CASSPHEILNTEAFF. The CDR3 DNA follows: TGCGCCAGCAGCCCACATGAGATATTGAACACTGAAGCTTTCTTT.